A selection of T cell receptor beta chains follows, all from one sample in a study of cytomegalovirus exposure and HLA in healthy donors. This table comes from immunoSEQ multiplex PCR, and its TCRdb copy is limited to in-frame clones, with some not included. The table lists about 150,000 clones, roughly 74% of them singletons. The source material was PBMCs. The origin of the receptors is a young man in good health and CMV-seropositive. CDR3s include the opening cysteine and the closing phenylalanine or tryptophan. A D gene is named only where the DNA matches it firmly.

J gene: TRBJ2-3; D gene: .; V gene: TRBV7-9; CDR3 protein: CASSPPGTDTQYF
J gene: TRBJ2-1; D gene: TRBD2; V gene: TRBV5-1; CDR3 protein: CASTGPGLAGSEQFF
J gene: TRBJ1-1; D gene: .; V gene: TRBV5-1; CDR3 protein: CASSTQGWGANTEAFF
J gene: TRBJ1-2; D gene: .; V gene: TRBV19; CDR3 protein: CASRDPTGANYGYTF
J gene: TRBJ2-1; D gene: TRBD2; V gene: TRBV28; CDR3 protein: CASSPGGLYNEQFF
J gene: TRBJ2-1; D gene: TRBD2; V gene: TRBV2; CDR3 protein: CASSEKTSGNNEQFF
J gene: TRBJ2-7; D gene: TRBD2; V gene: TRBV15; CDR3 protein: CATSRDILAGVEQYF
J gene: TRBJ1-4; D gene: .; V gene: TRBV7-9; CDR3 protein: CPSSLALAGNEKLFF
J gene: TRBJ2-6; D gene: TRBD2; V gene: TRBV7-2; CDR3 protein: CASSWAGGNANVLTF
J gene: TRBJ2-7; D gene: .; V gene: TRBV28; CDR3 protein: CASSLRGSVAYEQYF
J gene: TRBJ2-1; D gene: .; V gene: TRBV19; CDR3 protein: CATTGGLADFNEQFF
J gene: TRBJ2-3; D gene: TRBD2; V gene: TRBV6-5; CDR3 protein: CASSYAGTSGMNTQYF
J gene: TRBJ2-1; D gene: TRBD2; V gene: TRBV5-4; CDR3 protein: CASSSGAGGRPEEQFF
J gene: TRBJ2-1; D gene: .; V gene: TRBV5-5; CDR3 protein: CASSPEGSYNEQFF
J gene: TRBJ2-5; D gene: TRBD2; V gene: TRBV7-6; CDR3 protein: CASSPTSGQETQYF
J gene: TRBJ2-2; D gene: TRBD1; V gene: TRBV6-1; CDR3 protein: CASKSGTGNTGELFF
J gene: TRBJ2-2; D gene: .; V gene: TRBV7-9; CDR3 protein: CASSLATSVAGELFF
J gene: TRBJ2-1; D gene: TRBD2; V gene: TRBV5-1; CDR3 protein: CASSANLGLAGNNEQFF
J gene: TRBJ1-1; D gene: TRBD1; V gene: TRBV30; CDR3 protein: CAWSDGQGNTEAFF
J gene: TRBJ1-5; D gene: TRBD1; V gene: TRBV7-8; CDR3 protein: CASSLGDRALAYNSNQPQHF
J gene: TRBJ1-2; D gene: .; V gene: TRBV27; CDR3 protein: CASGLQGYGYTF
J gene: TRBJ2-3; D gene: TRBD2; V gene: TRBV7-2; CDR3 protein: CASSYYNREGQDTQYF